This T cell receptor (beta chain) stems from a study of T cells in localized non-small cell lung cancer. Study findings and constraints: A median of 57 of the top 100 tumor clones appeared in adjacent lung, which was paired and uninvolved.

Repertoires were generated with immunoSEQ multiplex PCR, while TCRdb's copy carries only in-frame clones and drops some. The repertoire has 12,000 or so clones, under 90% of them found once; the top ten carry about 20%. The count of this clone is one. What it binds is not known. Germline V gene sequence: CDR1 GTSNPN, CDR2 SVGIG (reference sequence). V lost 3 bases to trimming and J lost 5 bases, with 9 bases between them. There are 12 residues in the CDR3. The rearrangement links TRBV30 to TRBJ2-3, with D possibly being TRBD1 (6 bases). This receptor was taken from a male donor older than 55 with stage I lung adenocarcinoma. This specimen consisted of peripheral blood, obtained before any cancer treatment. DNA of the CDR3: TGTGCCTGGAGCCACAGGGTAGATACGCAGTATTTT. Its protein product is CAWSHRVDTQYF.